This TCR beta chain was recovered during a study of OX40 agonist ivuxolimab in advanced cancers. V was shortened by 2 bases and J by 3 bases, with 11 bases between the two germline ends. The CDR3 runs 15 residues. The germline V gene encodes CDR1 MNHEY and CDR2 SMNVEV (reference sequence). The repertoire was sequenced with immunoSEQ multiplex PCR; TCRdb's copy has only in-frame clones and lacks some. This table has fewer than 90,000 clones, around 83% appearing once. This specimen was CD4+ or CD8+ T cells sorted from blood, taken in a trial of the OX40 agonist ivuxolimab. V gene TRBV27 combines with J gene TRBJ1-5; D remains unclear. This sequence was found in an adult with an advanced solid tumor such as melanoma, head and neck, liver or kidney cancer. The CDR3 region is CASSLGFLDNQPQHF. CDR3 coding DNA: TGTGCCAGCAGTTTAGGATTTTTGGACAATCAGCCCCAGCATTTT.